This passage covers 6 T cell receptor beta chains from one sample sequenced in a study of T-cell reconstitution after alpha-beta-depleted transplantation in children. Unique molecular identifiers were used to barcode this TCRbeta library. TCRdb re-derived calls from the PCR reads in MiXCR, one entry per CDR3 protein. The sample lists around 140,000 distinct CDR3 sequences, more than 8% occurring once. The input for sequencing was PBMCs, mostly from graft donor cells, taken 180 days after TCRalphabeta/CD19-depleted stem cell transplant. The origin of the receptors is a female patient between 2 and 15 years old who had a stem cell transplant for congenital amegakaryocytic thrombocytopenia, so the T cells may come from the graft donor.

This clonotype was seen many times. This sequence joins TRBV4-2 and TRBJ2-2; TRBD2 aligns across 7 bases. Germline CDR1 LGHNA, CDR2 YNFKEQ. This CDR3 contains 15 residues. After removal of 3 bases from V and 1 base from J, the junction contained 2 bases not matched to a gene. CDR3 sequence (DNA): TGTGCCAGCAGCCACCAGCGGGAGAACACCGGGGAGCTGTTTTTT. It codes for CASSHQRENTGELFF.

In its sample, this clonotype is medium-sized (0.01 to 0.1%). Written as DNA, the CDR3 is TGTGCCAGCCGTAAACAGGGGCAGGGGCCCCAGCATTTT. It specifies CASRKQGQGPQHF. The chain combines TRBV12-3 or TRBV12-4 with TRBJ1-5; 7 nucleotides agree with TRBD1. This CDR3 comprises 13 residues. V shed 8 bases and J 9 bases; nucleotides not matched to a gene: 10.

This clonotype was seen many times. The chain has TRBV5-1 and TRBJ2-3; D may be TRBD2 (6 bases). CDR3 length: 16 amino acids. Germline CDR1 reads SGHRS; CDR2 reads YFSETQ. The germline V and J ends were trimmed by 2 bases and 2 bases, with 15 bases remaining between them. CDR3 coding DNA: TGCGCCAGCAGCTTTGGTAGGAGGGACGCCACAGATACGCAGTATTTT. Protein product: CASSFGRRDATDTQYF. Supplemented by reference TRBV5-1 and TRBJ2-3, the full variable domain reads KAGVTQTPRYLIKTRGQQVTLSCSPISGHRSVSWYQQTPGQGLQFLFEYFSETQRNKGNFPGRFSGRQFSNSRSEMNVSTLELGDSALYLCASSFGRRDATDTQYFGPGTRLTVL.

This clonotype was seen a few times. This chain joins TRBV20-1 and TRBJ2-5; 11 positions agree with TRBD2. Germline CDR1 and CDR2: DFQATT and SNEGSKA (reference sequence). This CDR3 comprises 16 residues. Unmatched junction bases numbered 6, after V lost 1 base and J lost 2 bases. The CDR3 DNA sequence: TGCAGTGCTAGAGCCCTACTAGCGGGGGTACAAGAGACCCAGTACTTC. Amino acids: CSARALLAGVQETQYF.

This clonotype was detected a few times. V usage is TRBV5-6 and J usage is TRBJ2-2, with D maybe TRBD1 (6 bases). The CDR3 contains 15 residues. V was pared by 3 bases and J by 1 base, with 10 bases between. From germline, CDR1 is SGHDT and CDR2 YYEEEE. This CDR3 is CASSYWDKNTGELFF. For the CDR3, the DNA is TGTGCCAGCAGCTATTGGGACAAGAACACCGGGGAGCTGTTTTTT. The whole variable domain, remainder taken from reference TRBV5-6 and TRBJ2-2, is DAGVTQSPTHLIKTRGQQVTLRCSPKSGHDTVSWYQQALGQGPQFIFQYYEEEERQRGNFPDRFSGHQFPNYSSELNVNALLLGDSALYLCASSYWDKNTGELFFGEGSRLTVL.

V usage is TRBV20-1 and J usage is TRBJ2-7; 9 bases agree with TRBD2. Germline loops: CDR1 DFQATT, CDR2 SNEGSKA (reference sequence). V lost 7 bases and J lost 1; bases outside the gene matches: 5. This CDR3 has 13 amino acids. The CDR3 here is CSVERGVSYEQYF. Here the CDR3 DNA reads TGCAGTGTTGAGCGGGGGGTTTCCTACGAGCAGTACTTC.